This passage covers 20 T cell receptor beta chains from one sample sequenced in a study of T cells in women clearing cervical HPV infection (dated by TCRdb to between 2017 and 2018). Libraries were prepared through the immunoSEQ multiplex PCR assay. Sourced from immuneACCESS, this table was stored by TCRdb with only in-frame sequences that have V and J called. A share of the clones is absent; for the studies checked, an unresolved V gene accounts for under half, and the remainder has no known explanation. The table kept for this sample lists about 20,000 clones. Jointly, the top ten make up 4% to 5.5% of the sample. Sequences were obtained from blood buffy coat. These receptors were taken from a woman between 18 and 69 years old with a cervical HPV16 infection that either progressed to CIN3+ or cleared (not recorded which).

Remarks on this clone: The CDR3 end falls 3 residues outside the read, so it is completed with the germline J gene. The chain recombines TRBV7-9 with TRBJ1-2, with D tentatively TRBD1 (5 bases). Germline assignment: CDR1 SEHNR and CDR2 FQNEAQ (reference sequence). CDR3 length: 14 amino acids. The part of the CDR3 DNA that was read is TGTGCCAGCAGCTTTCTGTTGGGGGGTCATACC. Amino acid sequence: CASSFLLGGHT. The full CDR3 sequence reads CASSFLLGGHTYTF.

On this clone itself: The DNA ends 3 residues before the CDR3 does, and the rest of the CDR3 is filled in from the germline J gene. This chain uses TRBV7-2 with TRBJ1-4, with TRBD1 matching 8 bases. This CDR3 is 15 amino acids long. Germline lookup yields CDR1 SGHTA and CDR2 FQGNSA. V trimming: 5 bases; J trimming: 7 bases; junction bases outside the gene matches: 9. Partial CDR3 DNA: TGTGCCAGCAGCCTCAGGGGGCGCGGAGGTGAAAAA. This gives the protein CASSLRGRGGEK. The whole CDR3 is CASSLRGRGGEKLFF.

Of note for this clone: Sequencing ends 3 residues short of the CDR3 end; the germline J gene provides the rest. This chain connects TRBV19 to TRBJ2-4, with D perhaps TRBD1 (5 bases). Germline values: CDR1 LNHDA, CDR2 SQIVND (reference sequence). The CDR3 loop spans 15 amino acids. The CDR3 sequence: CASSIYRSSNYGQYF. The CDR3 bases that were read are TGTGCCAGTAGTATATACAGGAGTTCTAACTATGGT.

Comments on this clone: The read finishes 3 residues shy of the CDR3 end, and the germline J gene is used to complete it. The V call is TRBV12-3 or TRBV12-4, the J call TRBJ2-3; D possibly corresponds to TRBD2 (5 bases). The CDR3 runs to 15 residues. V lost 2 bases to trimming and J lost 0 bases, with 9 bases between them. The CDR3: CASSLLAGSTDTQYF. CDR3 DNA (partial): TGTGCCAGCAGTTTACTGGCGGGTAGCACAGATACG.

Worth noting for this clone: The DNA ends 3 residues before the CDR3 does, and the rest of the CDR3 is filled in from the germline J gene. The rearrangement links TRBV7-9 to TRBJ1-1; D uncertain. The CDR3 contains 14 residues. Germline CDR1 is SEHNR and CDR2 is FQNEAQ (reference sequence). The V and J ends lost 1 base and 6 bases respectively, with 12 bases between them. The CDR3 loop is CASSLDSIRAEAFF. The part of the CDR3 DNA that was read is TGTGCCAGCAGCTTAGACTCTATTAGGGCTGAA.

A remark on this clone: The read finishes 3 residues shy of the CDR3 end, and the germline J gene is used to complete it. J is TRBJ1-1 and V is TRBV19, with D perhaps matching TRBD1 (5 bases). The CDR3 totals 14 residues. Trimming took 3 bases from V and 1 from J, leaving 9 bases between them. Per germline, CDR1 LNHDA and CDR2 SQIVND (reference sequence). CDR3 residues: CASSIQRGNTEAFF. The sequenced part of the CDR3 DNA is TGTGCCAGTAGTATTCAGAGGGGGAACACTGAA. Full variable domain (missing parts from reference TRBV19 and TRBJ1-1): DGGITQSPKYLFRKEGQNVTLSCEQNLNHDAMYWYRQDPGQGLRLIYYSQIVNDFQKGDIAEGYSVSREKKESFPLTVTSAQKNPTAFYLCASSIQRGNTEAFFGQGTRLTVV.

Turning to this clone: The read ends 3 residues shy of where the CDR3 ends; the end is completed using the germline J gene. V and J are TRBV10-2 and TRBJ1-5; tentatively, D is TRBD1 (6 bases). CDR3 length: 13 amino acids. V was shortened by 7 bases and J by 7 bases, with 14 bases between the two germline ends. CDR1 and CDR2 from the germline V gene are WSHSY and SAAADI. The CDR3 here is CASTGAGGQPQHF. The part of the CDR3 DNA that was read is TGCGCCAGCACAGGGGCAGGCGGACAGCCC.

Partial CDR3 DNA: TGTGCCAGCAGCCCTCGGGACACTTTCTCTGGAAACACC. It is translated as CASSPRDTFSGNT. The CDR3 as a whole reads CASSPRDTFSGNTIYF. The chain carries TRBV9 and TRBJ1-3; tentatively, D is TRBD1 (6 bases). Read sequence stops 3 residues before the CDR3 end, and the germline J gene provides the missing end. Deletions cut 4 bases from V and 0 bases from J, with 14 bases between. From germline, CDR1 is SGDLS and CDR2 YYNGEE. The CDR3 loop spans 16 amino acids.

Remarks on this clone: Read data end 3 residues before the CDR3 end; the end is taken from the germline J gene. The chain employs TRBV13 and TRBJ1-1; maybe TRBD1 (5 bases). Trimming shortened V by 2 bases and J by 7 bases, and 8 bases separated the two germline ends. This CDR3 contains 12 residues. The germline V gene encodes CDR1 PRHDT and CDR2 FYEKMQ (reference sequence). CDR3 sequence reads: CASSLSRGEAFF. The DNA read from the CDR3 is TGTGCCAGCAGCTTATCAAGGGGTGAA.

For this clone: The read finishes 3 residues shy of the CDR3 end, and the germline J gene is used to complete it. The chain combines TRBV23-1 with TRBJ1-4, with D perhaps TRBD1 (5 bases). TRBV23-1 is identified as an open reading frame with a role that is uncertain. The CDR3 runs 19 residues. V was pared by 8 bases and J by 0 bases, with 25 bases between. The CDR3 bases that were read are TGCGCCAGCCCTACCCTAAGACAGTTACGTCCTCCAACTAATGAAAAA. The encoded protein is CASPTLRQLRPPTNEK. The full CDR3 sequence reads CASPTLRQLRPPTNEKLFF.

In the case of this clone: The CDR3 end lies 3 residues beyond the end of the read and is filled in from the germline J gene. The chain combines TRBV20-1 with TRBJ1-1; D may be TRBD1 (6 bases). Trimming shortened V by 0 bases and J by 2 bases, and 16 bases separated the two germline ends. Per the germline V gene, CDR1 is DFQATT and CDR2 is SNEGSKA (reference sequence). This CDR3 contains 16 residues. The sequenced CDR3 bases are TGCAGTGCTAGAGATCCGGGGGGGCCGAGAAACACTGAA. It codes for CSARDPGGPRNTE. The CDR3 as a whole reads CSARDPGGPRNTEAFF.

About this clone: From the germline J gene comes the end of the CDR3, since the read stops 3 residues before it. This chain joins TRBV7-9 and TRBJ1-1; perhaps TRBD1 as D (5 bases). This CDR3 comprises 13 residues. The V end was cut by 1 base, the J end by 6 bases, with 9 bases between. CDR1 is SEHNR, CDR2 FQNEAQ, per germline (reference sequence). The part of the CDR3 DNA that was read is TGTGCCAGCAGCTTAGGTGGGGGGTCTGAA. It codes for CASSLGGGSE. The whole CDR3 sequence reads CASSLGGGSEAFF.

Turning to this clone: The read ends 3 residues shy of where the CDR3 ends; the end is completed using the germline J gene. The gene calls are TRBV20-1 and TRBJ2-1, with D tentatively TRBD1 (6 bases). CDR1 and CDR2 (germline): DFQATT, SNEGSKA (reference sequence). This CDR3 has 14 residues. The ends were cut back, 3 bases at V and 3 bases at J, with 12 bases in the middle. CDR3 DNA, as far as it was read: TGCAGTGCTAGTGGGGGACAAGGCTACAATGAG. Protein product: CSASGGQGYNE. The entire CDR3 protein is CSASGGQGYNEQFF.

As for this clone: The read ends 3 residues early relative to the CDR3; the germline J gene fills the gap. The chain recombines TRBV7-2 with TRBJ2-5, with 7 positions matching TRBD2. The trim removed 0 bases at V and 3 bases at J, leaving 7 bases unmatched. CDR1 is SGHTA and CDR2 is FQGNSA in the germline V gene. The CDR3 runs to 16 residues. The CDR3 region is CASSLAAGLAEETQYF. The DNA read from the CDR3 is TGTGCCAGCAGCTTAGCGGCGGGGCTAGCGGAAGAGACC.

Note on this clone: The read finishes 3 residues shy of the CDR3 end, and the germline J gene is used to complete it. The J gene is TRBJ1-2, the V gene TRBV10-3; D remains ambiguous. The germline CDR1 and CDR2 sequences are ENHRY and SYGVKD. This CDR3 contains 12 residues. CDR3 DNA, as far as it was read: TGTGCCATCAGTGAGGCGAACAGATAC. Encoded protein: CAISEANRY. The whole CDR3 sequence is CAISEANRYYTF.

CDR3 loop: CSASTPTGQYNEQFF. The covered CDR3 bases are TGCAGTGCTAGTACTCCGACGGGACAGTACAATGAG. The chain couples TRBV20-1 to TRBJ2-1, with TRBD1 matching 7 bases. The read halts 3 residues ahead of the CDR3 end, with the missing end drawn from the germline J gene. This CDR3 spans 15 amino acids. The germline V gene has CDR1 DFQATT and CDR2 SNEGSKA (reference sequence). V trimming: 3 bases; J trimming: 4 bases; junction bases outside the gene matches: 9.

Note on this clone: From the germline J gene comes the end of the CDR3, since the read stops 3 residues before it. The chain joins TRBV29-1 to TRBJ1-4, with D perhaps TRBD1 (5 bases). Trimming cost V 6 bases and J 4 bases, with 12 bases left between them. CDR1 is SQVTM and CDR2 is ANQGSEA in the germline V gene. The CDR3 sequence is 13 residues long. This chain's CDR3 is CSVTGGDNEKLFF. The sequenced part of the CDR3 DNA is TGCAGCGTGACCGGGGGAGATAATGAAAAA. The full variable domain, rest sourced from reference TRBV29-1 and TRBJ1-4, is SAVISQKPSRDICQRGTSLTIQCQVDSQVTMMFWYRQQPGQSLTLIATANQGSEATYESGFVIDKFPISRPNLTFSTLTVSNMSPEDSSIYLCSVTGGDNEKLFFGSGTQLSVL.

Worth noting for this clone: Sequencing ends 3 residues short of the CDR3 end; the germline J gene provides the rest. The chain is built from TRBV2 and TRBJ1-3; D is undetermined. The CDR3 is 14 residues long. Germline CDR1 SNHLY, CDR2 FYNNEI. Trimming cost V 8 bases and J 0 bases, with 11 bases left between them. The chain's CDR3 is CASLSGFSGNTIYF. The covered CDR3 bases are TGTGCCAGCCTTTCAGGTTTCTCTGGAAACACC.

A remark on this clone: Read sequence stops 3 residues before the CDR3 end, and the germline J gene provides the missing end. This chain connects TRBV2 to TRBJ2-5; 10 positions agree with TRBD1. The CDR3 runs 17 residues. V dropped 7 bases and J dropped 0; count of bases not matched to a gene: 11. CDR1 and CDR2 (germline): SNHLY, FYNNEI. The DNA read from the CDR3 is TGTGCCAGCACCCTCCGTTCCGGGACAGGGGACCAAGAGACC. Protein sequence: CASTLRSGTGDQET. The CDR3 in full is CASTLRSGTGDQETQYF.

With regard to this clone: With the read ending 3 residues before the CDR3 end, the germline J gene is used to fill in that end. The rearrangement uses TRBV7-9 and TRBJ1-2; TRBD1 aligns across 7 bases. J gave up 6 bases and V 1 base, and 8 bases lay outside the gene matches. There are 15 residues in the CDR3. The germline V gene encodes CDR1 SEHNR and CDR2 FQNEAQ (reference sequence). CDR3 bases read: TGTGCCAGCAGCTTAGTACCCGGACAGGTCCATGGC. Amino acid sequence: CASSLVPGQVHG. The full CDR3 protein reads CASSLVPGQVHGYTF.